This TCR beta chain was sequenced in a study of identical twins (dated by TCRdb to the mid-2010s). As for the study more broadly: To test whether fetal clonotypes persist, the study used deep sequencing on TCR alpha and beta repertoires from monozygotic twins, unrelated adults of various ages, and cord blood. To rule out contamination, replicate twin experiments were performed at different times with different library preparation protocols. General study outcomes and caveats: Because the same donors could not be followed over many years, the conclusions depended on cross-sectional statistical analysis. Out-of-frame TCR alpha sequences shared between twins showed an excess of low generation-probability sequences compared with coincidental sharing between unrelated individuals. Invariant T cells such as MAIT and iNKT could partly confound zero-insertion analyses, although diverse VJ usage argued against such confounding for most clonotypes. Recombination models systematically underestimated out-of-frame TCR alpha sharing in monozygotic twins but agreed with sharing between unrelated individuals. In beta out-of-frame sequences, excess twin sharing was weaker, because having fewer shared sequences lowered the signal-to-noise ratio. Abundant cord blood beta clonotypes had fewer insertions, young adult naive repertoires showed a similar but weaker trend, and memory repertoires showed no such trend.

V and J are truncated by 5 bases and 3 bases respectively, leaving an intervening sequence of 10 bases. According to the germline V gene, CDR1 reads SGHTA and CDR2 reads FQGTGA. The CDR3 runs 13 amino acids, cysteine and phenylalanine included. The entry retains the CDR3 DNA only, 39 bases that are in frame from base 1. This clonotype was seen only a few times. It has no known antigen specificity. Base qualities are not provided; no much larger clone lies one nucleotide away. Every donor was a healthy Caucasian. Three pairs of female monozygotic twins, all aged roughly 18 to 29 years, were included in the twin cohort. CD4+ and CD8+ T cell populations were isolated with positive isolation kits from Invitrogen. Library generation was performed with 5' RACE. Sequenced on an Illumina HiSeq 2000. Template switching introduced a universal primer binding site; the final cDNA contained a unique molecular identifier, enabling accurate counting of TCR cDNA molecules. Specific primers in the conserved constant-segment region were used to synthesize first-strand cDNA for the TCR alpha and beta chains. To control for contamination, every cDNA library carried two barcodes: a SMART-Mk sample barcode plus Illumina barcodes. TruSeq adapter sequences along with Illumina sample barcodes were introduced in two successive PCR steps. TCR alpha and beta cDNA libraries were sequenced on the Illumina HiSeq platform with custom primers. As for how the authors treated the data: MiGEC was used to process raw reads and extract unique molecular identifiers, and MiXCR was used to find CDR3 positions. Recombination models were inferred per individual with the repgenHMM and IGoR tools using an EM algorithm. Shared clonotypes were analyzed with the tcR package in R, and sharing was normalized by the product of cloneset sizes. Out-of-frame nonproductive sequences were analyzed to study raw recombination free of thymic and clonal selection effects. TCRdb reprocessing: public reads trimmed at Q25 with fastp, clones called with MiXCR, in-frame beta chains kept. Entries are consolidated by CDR3 protein sequence, retaining the most common genes and DNA. It is TCRdb's table, rather than the study itself, that gives the V and J calls and clone size. The table for this sample lists some 320,000 distinct CDR3 sequences; around an eighth of them were counted only once. Roughly 7.8% of the sample is held by the ten biggest clonotypes.

The same data also contributed to another study, on yellow fever vaccine responses in identical twins. The second source states: According to the authors, in identical twins the way T cells responded to vaccination appeared partly convergent and partly personalized. In the study, vaccine-responding T cell clones were precisely tracked in identical twins.

This sequence uses TRBV7-3 and TRBJ1-1; the D gene cannot be named for sure. The specimen sequenced was CD8+ T cells sorted from blood. The source of this sequence is a woman younger than 30 in good health. DNA sequence: TGTGCCAGCAGCACCCCGGGGTACACTGAAGCTTTCTTT. It encodes CASSTPGYTEAFF.